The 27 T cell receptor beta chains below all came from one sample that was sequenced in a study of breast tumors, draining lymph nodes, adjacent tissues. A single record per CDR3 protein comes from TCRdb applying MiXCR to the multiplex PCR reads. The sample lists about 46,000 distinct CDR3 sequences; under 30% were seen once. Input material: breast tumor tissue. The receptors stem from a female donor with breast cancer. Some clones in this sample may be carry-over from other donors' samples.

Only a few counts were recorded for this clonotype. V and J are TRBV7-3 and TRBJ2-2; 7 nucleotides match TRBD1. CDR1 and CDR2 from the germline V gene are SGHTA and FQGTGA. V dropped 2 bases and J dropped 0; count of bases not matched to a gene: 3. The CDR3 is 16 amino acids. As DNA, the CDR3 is TGTGCCAGCAGCTTAGGGGACAGAACGAACACCGGGGAGCTGTTTTTT. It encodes CASSLGDRTNTGELFF.

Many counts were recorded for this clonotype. CDR3 protein: CASRATGGGGYF. CDR3 nucleotides: TGTGCCAGCAGAGCGACAGGGGGCGGGGGGTACTTC. The genes are TRBV6-6 and TRBJ2-7; 10 bases align to TRBD1. Trimming cost V 6 bases and J 12 bases; bases outside gene matches: 8. Germline V gene lookup returns CDR1 MNHNY and CDR2 SVGAGI (reference sequence). The CDR3 has 12 residues.

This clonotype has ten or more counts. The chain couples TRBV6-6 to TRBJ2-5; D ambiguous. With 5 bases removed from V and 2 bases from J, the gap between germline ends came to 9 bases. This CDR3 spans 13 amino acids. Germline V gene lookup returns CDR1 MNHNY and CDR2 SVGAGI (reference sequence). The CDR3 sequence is CASSPGNQETQYF. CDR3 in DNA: TGTGCCAGCAGTCCCGGCAATCAAGAGACCCAGTACTTC.

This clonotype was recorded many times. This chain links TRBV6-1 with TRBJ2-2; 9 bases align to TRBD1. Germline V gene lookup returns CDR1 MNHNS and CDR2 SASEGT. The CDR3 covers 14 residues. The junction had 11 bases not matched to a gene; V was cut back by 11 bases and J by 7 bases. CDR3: CAHMNRGLGGELFF. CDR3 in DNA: TGTGCCCACATGAACAGGGGGCTCGGCGGGGAGCTGTTTTTT.

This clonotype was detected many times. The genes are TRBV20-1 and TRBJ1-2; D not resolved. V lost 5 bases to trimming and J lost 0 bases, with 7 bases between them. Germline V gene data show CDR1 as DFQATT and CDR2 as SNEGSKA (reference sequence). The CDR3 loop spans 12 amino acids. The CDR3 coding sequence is TGCAGTGCTCGGCCTACTAACTATGGCTACACCTTC. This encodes CSARPTNYGYTF.

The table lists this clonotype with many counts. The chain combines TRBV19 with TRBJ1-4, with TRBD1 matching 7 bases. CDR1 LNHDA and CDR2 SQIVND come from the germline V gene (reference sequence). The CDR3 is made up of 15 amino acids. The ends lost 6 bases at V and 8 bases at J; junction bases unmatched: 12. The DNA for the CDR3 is TGTGCCAGTAGCTTATCGACAGGGTTGAACGAAAAACTGTTTTTT. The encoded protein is CASSLSTGLNEKLFF.

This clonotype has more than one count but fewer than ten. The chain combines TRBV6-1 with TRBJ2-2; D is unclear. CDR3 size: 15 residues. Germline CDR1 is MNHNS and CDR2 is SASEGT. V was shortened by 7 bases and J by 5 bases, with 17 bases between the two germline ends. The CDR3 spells CASNRPWLPTGELFF. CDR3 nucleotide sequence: TGTGCCAGCAATCGCCCCTGGCTTCCAACCGGGGAGCTGTTTTTT.

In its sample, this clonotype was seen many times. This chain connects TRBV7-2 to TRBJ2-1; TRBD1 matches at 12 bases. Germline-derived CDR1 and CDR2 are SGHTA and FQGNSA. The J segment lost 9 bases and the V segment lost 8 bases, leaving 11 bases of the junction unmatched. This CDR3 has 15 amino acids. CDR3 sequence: CASWDRDRGLSEQFF. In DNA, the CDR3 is TGTGCCAGCTGGGACCGGGACAGGGGGCTGAGTGAGCAGTTCTTC.

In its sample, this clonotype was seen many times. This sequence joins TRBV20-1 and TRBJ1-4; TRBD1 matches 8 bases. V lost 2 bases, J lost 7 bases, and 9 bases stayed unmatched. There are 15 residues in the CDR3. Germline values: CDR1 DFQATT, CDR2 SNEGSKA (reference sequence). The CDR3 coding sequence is TGCAGTGCTAGACCCCGGACAGGGAGGATTGAAAAACTGTTTTTT. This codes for CSARPRTGRIEKLFF.

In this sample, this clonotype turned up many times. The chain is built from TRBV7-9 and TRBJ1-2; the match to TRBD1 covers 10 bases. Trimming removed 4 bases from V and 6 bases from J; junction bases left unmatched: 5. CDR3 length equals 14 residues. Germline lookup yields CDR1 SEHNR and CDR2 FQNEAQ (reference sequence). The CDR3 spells CASSSPTGGNGYTF. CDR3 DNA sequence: TGTGCCAGCAGCTCGCCGACAGGGGGCAATGGCTACACCTTC.

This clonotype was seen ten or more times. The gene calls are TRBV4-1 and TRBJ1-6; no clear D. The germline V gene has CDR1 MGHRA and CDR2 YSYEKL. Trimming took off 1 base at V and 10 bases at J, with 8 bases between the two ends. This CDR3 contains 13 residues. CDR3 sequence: CASSQGVWSPLHF. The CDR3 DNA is TGCGCCAGCAGCCAAGGAGTTTGGTCACCCCTCCACTTT.

Written as DNA, the CDR3 is TGTGCCAGCAGTGAACGACGGGGGGCTCCAGAGCAGTACTTC. As protein: CASSERRGAPEQYF. V gene TRBV6-1 combines with J gene TRBJ2-7, with D possibly matching TRBD2 (7 bases). This CDR3 is 14 amino acids long. Trimming removed 2 bases at V and 7 bases at J, with 15 bases between. CDR1 MNHNS and CDR2 SASEGT come from the germline V gene.

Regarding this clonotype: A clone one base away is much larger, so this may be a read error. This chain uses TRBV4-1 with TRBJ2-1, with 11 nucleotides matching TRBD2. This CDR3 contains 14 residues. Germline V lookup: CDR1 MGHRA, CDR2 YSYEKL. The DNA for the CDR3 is TGCGCCGGCAGCCGGGGACTAGCGGCCAGGGGGCAGTTCTTC. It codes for CAGSRGLAARGQFF.

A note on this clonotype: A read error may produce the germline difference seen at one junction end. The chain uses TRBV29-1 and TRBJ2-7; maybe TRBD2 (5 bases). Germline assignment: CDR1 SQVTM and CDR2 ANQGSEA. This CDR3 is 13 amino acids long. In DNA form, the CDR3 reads TGCGGCGTTGAAGTGGGAGACTCCTACGAGCAGTACTTC. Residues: CGVEVGDSYEQYF.

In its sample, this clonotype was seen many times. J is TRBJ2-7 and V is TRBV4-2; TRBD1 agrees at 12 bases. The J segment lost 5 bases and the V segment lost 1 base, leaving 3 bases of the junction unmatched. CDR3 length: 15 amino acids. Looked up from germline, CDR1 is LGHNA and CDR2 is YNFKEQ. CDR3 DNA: TGTGCCAGCAGCCAAGCCGGGACAGGGGGCAACGAGCAGTACTTC. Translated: CASSQAGTGGNEQYF.

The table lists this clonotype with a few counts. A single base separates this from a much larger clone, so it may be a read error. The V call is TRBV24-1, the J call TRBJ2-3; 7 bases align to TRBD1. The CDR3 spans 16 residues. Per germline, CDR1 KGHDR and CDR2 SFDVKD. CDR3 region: CATSERTGMGTDAQYF. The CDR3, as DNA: TGTGCCACCAGTGAAAGGACAGGAATGGGCACAGATGCGCAGTATTTT.

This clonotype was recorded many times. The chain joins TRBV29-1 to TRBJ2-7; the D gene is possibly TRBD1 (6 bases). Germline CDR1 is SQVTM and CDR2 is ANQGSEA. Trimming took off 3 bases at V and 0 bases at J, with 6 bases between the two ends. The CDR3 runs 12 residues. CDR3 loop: CSVETGSYEQYF. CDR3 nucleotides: TGCAGCGTTGAGACAGGCTCCTACGAGCAGTACTTC.

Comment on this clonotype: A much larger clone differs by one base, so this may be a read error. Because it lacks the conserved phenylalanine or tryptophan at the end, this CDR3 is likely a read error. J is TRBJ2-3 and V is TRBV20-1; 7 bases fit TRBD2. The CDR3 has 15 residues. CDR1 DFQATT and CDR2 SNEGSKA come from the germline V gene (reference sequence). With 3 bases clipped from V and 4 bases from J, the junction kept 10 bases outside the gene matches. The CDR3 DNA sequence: TGCAGTGCTAGTGCCCCACTAGCGAGTCCAGATACGCAGTATCTT. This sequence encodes CSASAPLASPDTQYL.

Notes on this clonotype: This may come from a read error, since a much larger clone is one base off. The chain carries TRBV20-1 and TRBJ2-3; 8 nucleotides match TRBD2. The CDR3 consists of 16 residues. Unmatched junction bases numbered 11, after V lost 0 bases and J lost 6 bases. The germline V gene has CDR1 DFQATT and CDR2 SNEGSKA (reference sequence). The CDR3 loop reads CSARDPGGLRSDTQYF. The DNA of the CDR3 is TGCAGTGCTAGAGATCCGGGGGGGCTTCGGAGTGATACGCAGTATTTT.

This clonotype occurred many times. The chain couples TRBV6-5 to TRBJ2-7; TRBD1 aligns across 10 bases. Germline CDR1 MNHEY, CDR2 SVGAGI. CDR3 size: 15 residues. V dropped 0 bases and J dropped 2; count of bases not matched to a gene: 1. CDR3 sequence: CASSYSDRGTYEQYF. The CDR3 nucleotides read TGTGCCAGCAGTTACTCGGACAGGGGGACCTACGAGCAGTACTTC.

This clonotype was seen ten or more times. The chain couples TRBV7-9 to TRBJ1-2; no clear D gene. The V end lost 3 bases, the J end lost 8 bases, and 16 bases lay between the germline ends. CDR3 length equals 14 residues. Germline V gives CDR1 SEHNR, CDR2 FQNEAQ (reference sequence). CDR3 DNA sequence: TGTGCCAGCAGCTTTAGGAGCCGACCGGGAGGCTACACCTTC. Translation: CASSFRSRPGGYTF.

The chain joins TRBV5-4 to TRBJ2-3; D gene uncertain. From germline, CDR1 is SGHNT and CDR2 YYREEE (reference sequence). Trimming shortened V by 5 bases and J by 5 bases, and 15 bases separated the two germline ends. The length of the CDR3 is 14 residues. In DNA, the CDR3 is TGTGCCAGCAGTTATCAGGAGACCATAGATACGCAGTATTTT. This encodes CASSYQETIDTQYF.

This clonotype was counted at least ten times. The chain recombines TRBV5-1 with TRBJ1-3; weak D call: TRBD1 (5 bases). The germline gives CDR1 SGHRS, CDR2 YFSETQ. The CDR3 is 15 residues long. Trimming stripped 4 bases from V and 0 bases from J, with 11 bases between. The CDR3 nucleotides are TGCGCCAGCAGCAAAGAGGGGAGCTCTGGAAACACCATATATTTT. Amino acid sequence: CASSKEGSSGNTIYF. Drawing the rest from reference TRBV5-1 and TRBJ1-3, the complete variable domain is KAGVTQTPRYLIKTRGQQVTLSCSPISGHRSVSWYQQTPGQGLQFLFEYFSETQRNKGNFPGRFSGRQFSNSRSEMNVSTLELGDSALYLCASSKEGSSGNTIYFGEGSWLTVV.

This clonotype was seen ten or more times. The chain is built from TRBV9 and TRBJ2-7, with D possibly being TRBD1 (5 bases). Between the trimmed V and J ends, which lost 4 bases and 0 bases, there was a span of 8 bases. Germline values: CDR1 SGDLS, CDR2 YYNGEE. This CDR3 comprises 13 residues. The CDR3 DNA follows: TGTGCCAGCAGCCACGGACACTCCTACGAGCAGTACTTC. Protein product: CASSHGHSYEQYF.

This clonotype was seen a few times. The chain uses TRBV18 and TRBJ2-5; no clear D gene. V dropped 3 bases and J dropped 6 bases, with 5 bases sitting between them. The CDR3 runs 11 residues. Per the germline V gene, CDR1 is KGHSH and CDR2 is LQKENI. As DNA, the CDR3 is TGTGCCAGCTCACCGGAAAAGACCCAGTACTTC. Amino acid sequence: CASSPEKTQYF.

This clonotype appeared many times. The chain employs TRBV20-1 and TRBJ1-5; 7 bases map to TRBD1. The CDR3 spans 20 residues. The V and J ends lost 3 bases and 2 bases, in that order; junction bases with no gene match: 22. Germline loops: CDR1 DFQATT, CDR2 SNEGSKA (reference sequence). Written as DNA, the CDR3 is TGCAGTGCTAGCCCGAGACAGGGTGTCGCTGTAAACGTGGGCAATCAGCCCCAGCATTTT. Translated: CSASPRQGVAVNVGNQPQHF.

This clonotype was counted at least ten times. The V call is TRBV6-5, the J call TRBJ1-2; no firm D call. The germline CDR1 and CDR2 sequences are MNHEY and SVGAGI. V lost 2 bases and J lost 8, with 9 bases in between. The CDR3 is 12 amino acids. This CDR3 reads CASSYGQEGYTF. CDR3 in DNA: TGTGCCAGCAGTTACGGGCAGGAGGGCTACACCTTC.